These 24 T cell receptor beta chains originate from one sample sequenced in a study of cytomegalovirus exposure and HLA in healthy donors. Both 60 Vbeta primers and 13 Jbeta primers went into the PCR. The table came from immunoSEQ multiplex PCR; TCRdb's copy has only in-frame clones and leaves some out. This sample has hundreds of thousands of clones; around 90% occur once, and the top ten carry roughly 2.3%. Sequenced: PBMCs. These receptor sequences come from a young woman in good health and CMV-seronegative.

This clone showed up just once. V is TRBV7-3 and J is TRBJ2-1, with D possibly TRBD2 on 6 matching bases. V was clipped by 3 bases and J by 5 bases, with 14 bases between them. The CDR3 runs to 15 residues. CDR1 is SGHTA, CDR2 FQGTGA, per germline. The CDR3, as DNA: TGTGCCAGCAGCTTCCTGCGGGGCGAAGACAATGAGCAGTTCTTC. Translating gives CASSFLRGEDNEQFF.

The rearrangement uses TRBV9 and TRBJ1-2, with D unresolved. Trimming removed 7 bases from V and 2 bases from J, with 9 bases in between. Germline CDR1 is SGDLS and CDR2 is YYNGEE. The CDR3 totals 12 residues. The CDR3 loop reads CASFTRNYGYTF. CDR3 nucleotide sequence: TGTGCCAGCTTCACACGAAACTATGGCTACACCTTC.

The chain recombines TRBV6-5 with TRBJ1-2; maybe TRBD1 (5 bases). The CDR3 runs 14 residues. The ends were cut back, 2 bases at V and 2 bases at J, with 9 bases in the middle. Germline V gene data show CDR1 as MNHEY and CDR2 as SVGAGI. The CDR3: CASSYGAGNYGYTF. For the CDR3, the DNA is TGTGCCAGCAGTTACGGGGCAGGCAACTATGGCTACACCTTC.

The CDR3 protein is CASSLEAGYSNQPQHF. The CDR3 region has the DNA TGCGCCAGCAGCTTGGAGGCAGGCTATAGCAATCAGCCCCAGCATTTT. The chain links TRBV5-1 to TRBJ1-5; D unresolved. The CDR3 length is 16 residues. CDR1 and CDR2 (germline): SGHRS, YFSETQ. Trimming cost V 0 bases and J 0 bases, with 10 bases left between them.

J is TRBJ1-3 and V is TRBV7-9; 8 bases agree with TRBD1. CDR1 SEHNR and CDR2 FQNEAQ come from the germline V gene (reference sequence). CDR3 length: 17 amino acids. V lost 1 base, J lost 7 bases, and 12 bases stayed unmatched. The CDR3 DNA reads as TGTGCCAGCAGCTTAGGGGCTCCGACAGGGGTGCGGAACACCATATATTTT. It specifies CASSLGAPTGVRNTIYF.

This clone was picked up one time. Germline is not matched at one junction end, which may reflect a read error. The chain is built from TRBV7-9 and TRBJ1-5; perhaps TRBD1 as D (5 bases). Looked up from germline, CDR1 is SEHNR and CDR2 is FQNEAQ (reference sequence). This CDR3 is built from 15 residues. The CDR3, as DNA: TGTTCCAGCAGCCAGCGGGGCGAGTTGAATCAGCCCCAGCATTTT. This gives the protein CSSSQRGELNQPQHF.

The chain couples TRBV5-5 to TRBJ1-1, with TRBD1 as a possible D gene (5 bases). Trimming shortened V by 3 bases and J by 3 bases, and 15 bases separated the two germline ends. The CDR3 totals 15 residues. Germline assignment: CDR1 SGHKS and CDR2 YYEKEE (reference sequence). CDR3 sequence reads: CASSSRARSDTEAFF. DNA for the CDR3: TGTGCCAGCAGCTCCAGGGCGAGATCGGACACTGAAGCTTTCTTT.

The chain uses TRBV27 and TRBJ1-1, with D perhaps TRBD1 (6 bases). Germline CDR1 reads MNHEY; CDR2 reads SMNVEV (reference sequence). Trimming stripped 0 bases from V and 1 base from J, with 9 bases between. This CDR3 comprises 15 residues. In nucleotides, the CDR3 is TGTGCCAGCAGTTTATCGCCGGGACAGAACACTGAAGCTTTCTTT. It yields the protein CASSLSPGQNTEAFF.

V usage is TRBV5-8 and J usage is TRBJ1-6; D is ambiguous. Trimming took off 4 bases at V and 7 bases at J, with 15 bases between the two ends. Germline V gene lookup returns CDR1 SGHTS and CDR2 YDEGEE. This CDR3 contains 15 residues. The CDR3 coding sequence is TGTGCCAGCAGCGCGGGCCCGCGGTGGAATTCACCCCTCCACTTT. This encodes CASSAGPRWNSPLHF.

The chain recombines TRBV7-9 with TRBJ2-7; 10 nucleotides match TRBD1. The junction had 10 bases not matched to a gene; V was cut back by 1 base and J by 7 bases. CDR1 is SEHNR and CDR2 is FQNEAQ in the germline V gene (reference sequence). This CDR3 is 16 amino acids long. Written as DNA, the CDR3 is TGTGCCAGCAGCTTAGAGCCCTTAGGACAGGGGGAAGAGCAGTACTTC. It yields the protein CASSLEPLGQGEEQYF.

The genes are TRBV18 and TRBJ2-5; 7 bases are shared with TRBD1. V shed 4 bases, J shed 1 base, and the junction held 9 bases outside the gene matches. The CDR3 is 16 residues long. Looked up from germline, CDR1 is KGHSH and CDR2 is LQKENI. For the CDR3, the DNA is TGTGCCAGCTCACGTTCAACAGGGGACATCCAAGAGACCCAGTACTTC. Translation gives CASSRSTGDIQETQYF.

The rearrangement uses TRBV5-1 and TRBJ2-3; 11 bases are shared with TRBD2. V was clipped by 4 bases and J by 4 bases; unmatched bases: 5. Germline loops: CDR1 SGHRS, CDR2 YFSETQ. The CDR3 covers 15 residues. CDR3: CASSISGGAPDTQYF. Written as DNA, the CDR3 is TGCGCCAGCAGCATTAGCGGGGGGGCCCCAGATACGCAGTATTTT.

The genes are TRBV28 and TRBJ1-2, with 7 bases matching TRBD1. The V and J ends lost 2 bases and 5 bases, in that order; junction bases with no gene match: 8. Per germline, CDR1 MDHEN and CDR2 SYDVKM. CDR3 length equals 15 residues. The CDR3 region has the DNA TGTGCCAGCAGTTTAAGACAGGGAGGCCCGTATGGCTACACCTTC. This translates into CASSLRQGGPYGYTF.

The chain is built from TRBV9 and TRBJ1-6; D ambiguous. Germline V gene data show CDR1 as SGDLS and CDR2 as YYNGEE. This CDR3 is built from 16 residues. Deletions cut 3 bases from V and 7 bases from J, with 17 bases between. The CDR3 sequence: CASSALETPRNSPLHF. CDR3 nucleotide sequence: TGTGCCAGCAGCGCCTTAGAGACACCCAGAAATTCACCCCTCCACTTT. The variable domain in full, completed from reference TRBV9 and TRBJ1-6, reads DSGVTQTPKHLITATGQRVTLRCSPRSGDLSVYWYQQSLDQGLQFLIQYYNGEERAKGNILERFSAQQFPDLHSELNLSSLELGDSALYFCASSALETPRNSPLHFGNGTRLTVT.

The V gene is TRBV6-4, the J gene TRBJ2-7; 7 bases fit TRBD1. The V and J ends lost 7 bases and 2 bases, in that order; junction bases with no gene match: 8. The CDR3 has 14 amino acids. CDR1 and CDR2 (germline): MRHNA, SNTAGT. CDR3 protein: CASNTGVEPYEQYF. CDR3 DNA: TGTGCCAGCAACACAGGGGTCGAGCCCTACGAGCAGTACTTC.

The V gene is TRBV5-1, the J gene TRBJ1-4, with 8 bases fitting TRBD1. The V gene's germline CDR1 is SGHRS and CDR2 YFSETQ. This CDR3 is 15 amino acids long. The J segment lost 6 bases and the V segment lost 0 bases, leaving 4 bases of the junction unmatched. This CDR3 reads CASSLGGQGYEKLFF. CDR3 coding DNA: TGCGCCAGCAGCTTGGGAGGACAGGGTTATGAAAAACTGTTTTTT.

The gene calls are TRBV19 and TRBJ2-1; D is undetermined. CDR3 size: 12 residues. Trimming cost V 3 bases and J 9 bases, with 9 bases left between them. Germline CDR1 and CDR2: LNHDA and SQIVND (reference sequence). CDR3 sequence (DNA): TGTGCCAGTAGTATCCTAAGTGGTGAGCAGTTCTTC. It is translated as CASSILSGEQFF.

This chain uses TRBV10-2 with TRBJ2-3, with 7 positions matching TRBD2. Germline assignment: CDR1 WSHSY and CDR2 SAAADI. V was clipped by 3 bases and J by 2 bases; unmatched bases: 8. The CDR3 spans 16 residues. CDR3 sequence (DNA): TGCGCCAGCAGTGACCTCGGCGGGGGACTCACAGATACGCAGTATTTT. It specifies CASSDLGGGLTDTQYF.

The CDR3 loop reads CASSPNQQSHYGYTF. The CDR3 DNA sequence: TGTGCCAGCTCACCAAATCAACAATCACACTATGGCTACACCTTC. The genes are TRBV18 and TRBJ1-2; D call uncertain. The V end lost 2 bases, the J end lost 3 bases, and 13 bases lay between the germline ends. Germline lookup yields CDR1 KGHSH and CDR2 LQKENI. The CDR3 has 15 residues.

This clone appeared a few times. Within the sample, other DNA sequences also encode this same CDR3. J is TRBJ1-6 and V is TRBV18, with D perhaps matching TRBD1 (6 bases). Germline assignment: CDR1 KGHSH and CDR2 LQKENI. V lost 5 bases to trimming and J lost 0 bases, with 17 bases between them. The CDR3 runs 18 residues. In DNA form, the CDR3 reads TGTGCCAGCTCATCTAGACAGGCGCCCAGCTCCTATAATTCACCCCTCCACTTT. The encoded protein is CASSSRQAPSSYNSPLHF.

The CDR3 DNA sequence: TGTGCCAGCATTTACGGGACTAGCTCCTACGAGCAGTACTTC. This gives the protein CASIYGTSSYEQYF. This chain links TRBV2 with TRBJ2-7; 8 nucleotides align to TRBD2. Per germline, CDR1 SNHLY and CDR2 FYNNEI. V trimming: 7 bases; J trimming: 0 bases; junction bases outside the gene matches: 5. This CDR3 is built from 14 residues.

The V call is TRBV13, the J call TRBJ2-7; 9 bases match TRBD1. After removal of 10 bases from V and 5 bases from J, the junction contained 15 bases not matched to a gene. Germline V CDR1 and CDR2: PRHDT, FYEKMQ (reference sequence). The CDR3 covers 15 residues. CDR3 region: CAIRGGGDRAHEQYF. Here the CDR3 DNA reads TGTGCCATCCGCGGTGGTGGGGACAGGGCCCACGAGCAGTACTTC. The full variable domain, rest sourced from reference TRBV13 and TRBJ2-7, is AAGVIQSPRHLIKEKRETATLKCYPIPRHDTVYWYQQGPGQDPQFLISFYEKMQSDKGSIPDRFSAQQFSDYHSELNMSSLELGDSALYFCAIRGGGDRAHEQYFGPGTRLTVT.

This clone has only a few counts. The V gene is TRBV5-1, the J gene TRBJ1-1; D unclear. This CDR3 has 14 amino acids. Germline V gene data show CDR1 as SGHRS and CDR2 as YFSETQ. Trimming cost V 1 base and J 0 bases, with 7 bases left between them. CDR3 sequence reads: CASSLQTVNTEAFF. The DNA for the CDR3 is TGCGCCAGCAGCTTGCAAACTGTGAACACTGAAGCTTTCTTT. Looking up the rest from reference TRBV5-1 and TRBJ1-1 gives the full variable domain: KAGVTQTPRYLIKTRGQQVTLSCSPISGHRSVSWYQQTPGQGLQFLFEYFSETQRNKGNFPGRFSGRQFSNSRSEMNVSTLELGDSALYLCASSLQTVNTEAFFGQGTRLTVV.

The V call is TRBV19, the J call TRBJ2-1; D gene uncertain. Germline CDR1 and CDR2: LNHDA and SQIVND (reference sequence). V was cut by 5 bases and J by 0 bases, with 23 bases left in between. The CDR3 runs to 19 residues. The CDR3 nucleotides read TGTGCCAGTAGTGCCCTCTTAGCCTTGGTAATTAGCTCCTACAATGAGCAGTTCTTC. This sequence encodes CASSALLALVISSYNEQFF. Using reference TRBV19 and TRBJ2-1 for the parts outside the CDR3, the full variable domain is DGGITQSPKYLFRKEGQNVTLSCEQNLNHDAMYWYRQDPGQGLRLIYYSQIVNDFQKGDIAEGYSVSREKKESFPLTVTSAQKNPTAFYLCASSALLALVISSYNEQFFGPGTRLTVL.